This TCR beta chain derives from a study of T cell responses to AZD1222 COVID-19 vaccine. Study as a whole: Second-dose intervals near 4 or 12 weeks were combined.

Assay: immunoSEQ multiplex PCR; the TCRdb copy retains only in-frame clones and omits some. The profile shows more than 35,000 clones, approximately 86% of them singletons. The germline V gene encodes CDR1 SNHLY and CDR2 FYNNEI. This CDR3 spans 14 amino acids. V shed 7 bases and J 3 bases; nucleotides not matched to a gene: 8. The sequences come from peripheral blood, collected on day 0 of AZD1222 vaccination. The chain joins TRBV2 to TRBJ1-2, with 7 nucleotides matching TRBD1. The TCR was taken from an adult in good health. The DNA of the CDR3 is TGTGCCAGCAACGCGGGACAGACATACTATGGCTACACCTTC. Amino acids: CASNAGQTYYGYTF.